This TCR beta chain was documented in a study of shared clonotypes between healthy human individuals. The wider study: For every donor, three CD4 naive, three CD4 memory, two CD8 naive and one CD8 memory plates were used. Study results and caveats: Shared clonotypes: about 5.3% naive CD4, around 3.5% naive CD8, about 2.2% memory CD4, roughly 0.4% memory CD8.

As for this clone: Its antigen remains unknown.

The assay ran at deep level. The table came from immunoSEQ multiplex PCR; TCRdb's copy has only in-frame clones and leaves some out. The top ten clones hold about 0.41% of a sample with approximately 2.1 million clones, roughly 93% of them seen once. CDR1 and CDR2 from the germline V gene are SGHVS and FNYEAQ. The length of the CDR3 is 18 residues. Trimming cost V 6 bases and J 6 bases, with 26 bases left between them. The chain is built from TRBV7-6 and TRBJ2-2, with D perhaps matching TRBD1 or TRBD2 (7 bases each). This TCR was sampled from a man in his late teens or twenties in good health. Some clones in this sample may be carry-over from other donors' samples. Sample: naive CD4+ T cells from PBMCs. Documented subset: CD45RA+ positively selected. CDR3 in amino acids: CASRRQGAGGSYPGELFF. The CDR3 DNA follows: TGTGCCAGCAGGCGACAGGGTGCTGGCGGGAGTTATCCCGGGGAGCTGTTTTTT. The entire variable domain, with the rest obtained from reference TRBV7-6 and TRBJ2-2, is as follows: GAGVSQSPRYKVTKRGQDVALRCDPISGHVSLYWYRQALGQGPEFLTYFNYEAQQDKSGLPNDRFSAERPEGSISTLTIQRTEQRDSAMYRCASRRQGAGGSYPGELFFGEGSRLTVL.